One and the same sample provided the 25 T cell receptor beta chains below, sequenced in a study of cytomegalovirus exposure and HLA in healthy donors. It was with 60 Vbeta and 13 Jbeta primers that the PCR ran. TCRdb keeps only in-frame clones here, not all; method: immunoSEQ multiplex PCR. There are more than 95,000 clones in the sample; nearly 80% occur only once, and roughly 6% lies in the top ten. The sequenced material came from PBMCs. These TCRs come from a man in his fifties or sixties in good health and CMV-seropositive.

The chain is built from TRBV19 and TRBJ1-1; weak D call: TRBD1 (6 bases). Per the germline V gene, CDR1 is LNHDA and CDR2 is SQIVND (reference sequence). Trimming stripped 7 bases from V and 6 bases from J, with 18 bases between. The CDR3 loop spans 14 amino acids. The CDR3 loop reads CASNWGRGVAEAFF. CDR3 bases: TGTGCCAGTAATTGGGGGCGCGGAGTCGCTGAAGCTTTCTTT.

The J gene is TRBJ2-5, the V gene TRBV5-4; TRBD2 matches 8 bases. CDR3 size: 13 residues. With 2 bases clipped from V and 3 bases from J, the junction kept 0 bases outside the gene matches. Germline assignment: CDR1 SGHNT and CDR2 YYREEE (reference sequence). CDR3 protein: CASSFSGEETQYF. CDR3 in DNA: TGTGCCAGCAGCTTTAGCGGGGAAGAGACCCAGTACTTC.

The chain joins TRBV7-3 to TRBJ2-3, with 7 positions matching TRBD1. The CDR3 contains 16 residues. Germline assignment: CDR1 SGHTA and CDR2 FQGTGA. V shed 1 base and J 7 bases; nucleotides not matched to a gene: 11. The CDR3 sequence: CASSLKFEAGGHTQYF. DNA for the CDR3: TGTGCCAGCAGCTTAAAGTTCGAGGCAGGGGGTCATACGCAGTATTTT.

This sequence joins TRBV5-4 and TRBJ1-2, with D possibly being TRBD1 (5 bases). Trimming took 4 bases from V and 3 from J, leaving 10 bases between them. CDR1 and CDR2 (germline): SGHNT, YYREEE (reference sequence). The CDR3 runs to 13 residues. CDR3 amino acids: CASSADSHYGYTF. The CDR3 nucleotides are TGTGCCAGCAGCGCAGACAGCCACTATGGCTACACCTTC.

The chain is built from TRBV10-1 and TRBJ2-3; 8 positions agree with TRBD2. The germline V gene encodes CDR1 WNHNN and CDR2 SYGVQD (reference sequence). The V gene end was trimmed by 1 base and the J gene end by 0 bases; junction bases not matched to a gene: 6. The CDR3 sequence is 17 residues long. The CDR3 is CASSELASGSSTDTQYF. The CDR3 bases are TGCGCCAGCAGTGAGTTGGCTAGCGGGTCGAGCACAGATACGCAGTATTTT.

The chain links TRBV19 to TRBJ2-2; TRBD1 agrees at 11 bases. This CDR3 comprises 16 residues. Germline loops: CDR1 LNHDA, CDR2 SQIVND (reference sequence). The V segment lost 6 bases and the J segment 4 bases; nucleotides outside the gene matches: 7. CDR3 nucleotide sequence: TGTGCCAGTAGCACGCTTGGGACAGGGGGCACCGGGGAGCTGTTTTTT. Its protein is CASSTLGTGGTGELFF. Full variable domain (outside the CDR3, taken from reference TRBV19 and TRBJ2-2): DGGITQSPKYLFRKEGQNVTLSCEQNLNHDAMYWYRQDPGQGLRLIYYSQIVNDFQKGDIAEGYSVSREKKESFPLTVTSAQKNPTAFYLCASSTLGTGGTGELFFGEGSRLTVL.

Concerning this clone itself: Different DNA sequences within this sample yield the same CDR3. The chain combines TRBV18 with TRBJ1-6; 8 nucleotides line up with TRBD1. This CDR3 has 14 residues. J was trimmed by 10 bases and V by 3 bases; bases with no gene match: 5. Per germline, CDR1 KGHSH and CDR2 LQKENI. The CDR3 nucleotides read TGTGCCAGCTCACCCGGACAGGGAAACTCACCCCTCCACTTT. Translation: CASSPGQGNSPLHF. Based on the CDR3 plus reference TRBV18 and TRBJ1-6, the full variable domain is NAGVMQNPRHLVRRRGQEARLRCSPMKGHSHVYWYRQLPEEGLKFMVYLQKENIIDESGMPKERFSAEFPKEGPSILRIQQVVRGDSAAYFCASSPGQGNSPLHFGNGTRLTVT.

This sequence joins TRBV5-6 and TRBJ2-3; 7 bases fit TRBD2. V shed 4 bases, J shed 4 bases, and the junction held 9 bases outside the gene matches. The CDR3 is 15 amino acids. The germline CDR1 and CDR2 sequences are SGHDT and YYEEEE. The CDR3 region is CASSVWGGSADTQYF. CDR3 DNA sequence: TGTGCCAGCAGCGTTTGGGGGGGGAGCGCAGATACGCAGTATTTT. The whole variable domain, remainder taken from reference TRBV5-6 and TRBJ2-3, is DAGVTQSPTHLIKTRGQQVTLRCSPKSGHDTVSWYQQALGQGPQFIFQYYEEEERQRGNFPDRFSGHQFPNYSSELNVNALLLGDSALYLCASSVWGGSADTQYFGPGTRLTVL.

The chain combines TRBV13 with TRBJ1-3; TRBD1 agrees at 7 bases. The CDR3 has 16 residues. Germline V gives CDR1 PRHDT, CDR2 FYEKMQ (reference sequence). The ends lost 5 bases at V and 4 bases at J; junction bases unmatched: 11. CDR3 protein: CASSPRQGRAGNTIYF. CDR3 in DNA: TGTGCCAGCAGCCCCCGACAGGGAAGGGCAGGAAACACCATATATTTT.

The rearrangement uses TRBV4-2 and TRBJ2-1; 7 bases agree with TRBD2. The junction had 6 bases not matched to a gene; V was cut back by 1 base and J by 3 bases. The CDR3 has 16 amino acids. CDR1 is LGHNA and CDR2 is YNFKEQ in the germline V gene. DNA for the CDR3: TGTGCCAGCAGCCAAGTTTCTAGCGGAATCTACAATGAGCAGTTCTTC. This codes for CASSQVSSGIYNEQFF.

V is TRBV7-6 and J is TRBJ1-4, with 9 bases lining up with TRBD1. Germline CDR1 is SGHVS and CDR2 is FNYEAQ. J was trimmed by 4 bases and V by 6 bases; bases with no gene match: 6. CDR3 length equals 15 residues. The CDR3 spells CASSWTGANNEKLFF. In DNA form, the CDR3 reads TGTGCCAGCAGTTGGACAGGGGCGAATAATGAAAAACTGTTTTTT. Combining the CDR3 with reference TRBV7-6 and TRBJ1-4 gives the whole variable domain GAGVSQSPRYKVTKRGQDVALRCDPISGHVSLYWYRQALGQGPEFLTYFNYEAQQDKSGLPNDRFSAERPEGSISTLTIQRTEQRDSAMYRCASSWTGANNEKLFFGSGTQLSVL.

Ten or more counts support this clone. The V and J genes are TRBV2 and TRBJ1-4, with 9 bases matching TRBD1. CDR1 is SNHLY and CDR2 is FYNNEI in the germline V gene. The CDR3 sequence is 13 residues long. The J segment lost 7 bases and the V segment lost 6 bases, leaving 3 bases of the junction unmatched. The CDR3 region is CASRGQGREKLFF. CDR3 in DNA: TGTGCCAGCAGAGGACAGGGGCGTGAAAAACTGTTTTTT.

V is TRBV6-5 and J is TRBJ1-1; 12 bases match TRBD1. This CDR3 contains 15 residues. With V trimmed by 6 bases and J by 4 bases, 6 bases remained unmatched. Germline V gene data show CDR1 as MNHEY and CDR2 as SVGAGI. CDR3: CASRAGTGGVTEAFF. Here the CDR3 DNA reads TGTGCCAGCAGAGCCGGGACAGGGGGCGTCACTGAAGCTTTCTTT.

This clone was found once. The rearrangement joins TRBV7-9 to TRBJ1-3, with D uncertain. The CDR3 is 14 amino acids. V was trimmed by 5 bases and J by 9 bases, leaving 17 bases between them. Germline CDR1 and CDR2: SEHNR and FQNEAQ (reference sequence). Here the CDR3 DNA reads TGTGCCAGCAGCCCACGGGCCGCGGGTACCACCATATATTTT. Residues: CASSPRAAGTTIYF.

The V gene is TRBV6-5, the J gene TRBJ2-5; D may be TRBD2 (7 bases). Germline V gene lookup returns CDR1 MNHEY and CDR2 SVGAGI. Deletions cut 6 bases from V and 5 bases from J, with 13 bases between. CDR3 length: 13 amino acids. In nucleotides, the CDR3 is TGTGCCAGCAGGCGGGGGCCTACTGAGACCCAGTACTTC. Amino acids: CASRRGPTETQYF.

The chain recombines TRBV30 with TRBJ1-4; 7 nucleotides line up with TRBD1. The CDR3 spans 15 residues. Per the germline V gene, CDR1 is GTSNPN and CDR2 is SVGIG (reference sequence). The ends lost 1 base at V and 3 bases at J; junction bases unmatched: 5. Here the CDR3 reads CAWSGGDSANEKLFF. CDR3 bases: TGTGCCTGGAGTGGGGGGGACAGCGCTAATGAAAAACTGTTTTTT.

The chain has TRBV5-5 and TRBJ2-5; D is possibly TRBD2 (7 bases). Germline V gene sequence: CDR1 SGHKS, CDR2 YYEKEE (reference sequence). The CDR3 covers 15 residues. Trimming took 9 bases from V and 5 from J, leaving 23 bases between them. The CDR3 nucleotides are TGTGCCACCACCCGAGCGGGGACAAGGGGGGAGACCCAGTACTTC. Translation: CATTRAGTRGETQYF.

This clone was seen only a few times. The V gene is TRBV4-1, the J gene TRBJ1-1; the match to TRBD1 covers 9 bases. CDR1 and CDR2 from the germline V gene are MGHRA and YSYEKL. The CDR3 loop spans 15 amino acids. Trimming at V came to 1 base and at J to 5 bases, leaving 5 bases not matched to a gene. This CDR3 reads CASSQGYRGRTEAFF. The CDR3 bases are TGCGCCAGCAGCCAAGGTTACAGGGGGCGGACTGAAGCTTTCTTT.

The chain has TRBV9 and TRBJ1-3, with no clear D. The CDR3 is 12 residues long. The germline V gene encodes CDR1 SGDLS and CDR2 YYNGEE. With 4 bases removed from V and 4 bases from J, the gap between germline ends came to 6 bases. As DNA, the CDR3 is TGTGCCAGCAGCCAGGTGGGAAACACCATATATTTT. As protein: CASSQVGNTIYF.

This clone was detected only a few times. The rearrangement links TRBV6-5 to TRBJ2-7, with D possibly being TRBD2 (7 bases). The length of the CDR3 is 14 residues. Trimming left V 7 bases short and J 1 base short, with 14 bases between. The germline V gene encodes CDR1 MNHEY and CDR2 SVGAGI. CDR3 region: CASTRGGGSYEQYF. The CDR3 region has the DNA TGTGCCAGCACACGAGGGGGGGGATCCTACGAGCAGTACTTC.

The J gene is TRBJ2-5, the V gene TRBV15; 7 bases are shared with TRBD2. This CDR3 contains 16 residues. The germline V gene encodes CDR1 LNHNV and CDR2 YYDKDF (reference sequence). V was pared by 3 bases and J by 3 bases, with 10 bases of the junction left unmatched. The CDR3 nucleotides are TGTGCCACCAGCAGTGGCCCTGGGCTAGCGGAAGAGACCCAGTACTTC. This sequence encodes CATSSGPGLAEETQYF.

The rearrangement uses TRBV5-4 and TRBJ2-2; D is perhaps TRBD1 (5 bases). The V and J ends lost 2 bases and 8 bases respectively, with 13 bases between them. Germline V gene sequence: CDR1 SGHNT, CDR2 YYREEE (reference sequence). This CDR3 has 14 amino acids. The CDR3 DNA reads TGTGCCAGCAGCTTAGAGACAGTCTCTGGGGAGCTGTTTTTT. Its protein product is CASSLETVSGELFF.

V usage is TRBV2 and J usage is TRBJ2-3, with D perhaps TRBD2 (6 bases). Trimming removed 7 bases from V and 0 bases from J, with 11 bases in between. Germline CDR1 is SNHLY and CDR2 is FYNNEI. The CDR3 has 14 residues. Here the CDR3 DNA reads TGTGCCAGCACTCGGGACTCCAGCACAGATACGCAGTATTTT. Protein sequence: CASTRDSSTDTQYF.

The chain has TRBV28 and TRBJ1-2, with TRBD1 identical over 11 bases. Germline V CDR1 and CDR2: MDHEN, SYDVKM. The CDR3 runs to 14 residues. J lost 8 bases, V lost 5 bases, and 7 bases had no gene match. In nucleotides, the CDR3 is TGTGCCAGCAGTATTGGGACAGGGGGGAGAGGCTACACCTTC. Protein sequence: CASSIGTGGRGYTF.

This sequence joins TRBV5-8 and TRBJ1-5; no reliable D call. The V gene's germline CDR1 is SGHTS and CDR2 YDEGEE. This CDR3 is 16 amino acids long. Trimming removed 1 base from V and 1 base from J, with 12 bases in between. DNA of the CDR3: TGTGCCAGCAGCTTGTCGAGGTCCTCGAGCAATCAGCCCCAGCATTTT. The encoded protein is CASSLSRSSSNQPQHF.